This TCR beta chain was captured by sequencing in a study of T cell responses to AZD1222 COVID-19 vaccine. The CDR3 runs to 14 residues. Per germline, CDR1 GTSNPN and CDR2 SVGIG (reference sequence). V lost 2 bases, J lost 6 bases, and 5 bases stayed unmatched. This table comes from immunoSEQ multiplex PCR, and its TCRdb copy is limited to in-frame clones, with some not included. The data hold fewer than 200,000 clones, with around nine tenths observed a single time. General study results and limits: After the peak T cell response, and only then, were repertoires sampled. Clonal diversity was possibly underestimated; the donors were predominantly white British and more often female. Dominant CD4 TCR responses targeted spike regions 160-218 and 743-854. Nearly half of spike-specific TCRs reportedly go after variant regions that carry no mutations.

Concerning this clone itself: The antigen remains undetermined.

This chain uses TRBV30 with TRBJ1-5, with 9 bases lining up with TRBD1. The TCR originated in an adult in good health. The specimen comprised peripheral blood, sampled on day 0 of AZD1222 vaccination. The CDR3, as DNA: TGTGCCTGGAGTACAGGGGGCGGGGGTCAGCCCCAGCATTTT. Amino acid sequence: CAWSTGGGGQPQHF.